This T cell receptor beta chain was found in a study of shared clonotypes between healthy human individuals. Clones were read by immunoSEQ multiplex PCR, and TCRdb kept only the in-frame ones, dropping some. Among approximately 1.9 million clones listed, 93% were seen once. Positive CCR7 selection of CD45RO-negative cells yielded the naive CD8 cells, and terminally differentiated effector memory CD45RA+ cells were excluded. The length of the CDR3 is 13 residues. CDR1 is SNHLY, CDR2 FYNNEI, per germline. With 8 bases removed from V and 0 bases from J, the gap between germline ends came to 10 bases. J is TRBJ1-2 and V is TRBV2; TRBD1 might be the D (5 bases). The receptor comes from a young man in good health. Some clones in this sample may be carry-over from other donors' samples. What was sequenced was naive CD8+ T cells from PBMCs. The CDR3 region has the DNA TGTGCCAGCCTTGGCAGGGCTAACTATGGCTACACCTTC. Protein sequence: CASLGRANYGYTF.